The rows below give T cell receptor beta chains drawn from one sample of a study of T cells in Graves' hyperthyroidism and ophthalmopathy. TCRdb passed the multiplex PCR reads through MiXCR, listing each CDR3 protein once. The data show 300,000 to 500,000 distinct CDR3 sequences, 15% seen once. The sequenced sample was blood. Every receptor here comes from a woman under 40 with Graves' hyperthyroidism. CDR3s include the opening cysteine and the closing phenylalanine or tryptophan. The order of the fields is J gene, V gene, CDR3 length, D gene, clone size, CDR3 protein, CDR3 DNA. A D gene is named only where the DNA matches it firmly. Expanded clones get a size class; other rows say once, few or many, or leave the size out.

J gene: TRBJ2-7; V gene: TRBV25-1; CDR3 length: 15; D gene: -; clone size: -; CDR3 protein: CASSESRRGDYEQYF; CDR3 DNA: TGTGCCAGCAGTGAATCACGGAGGGGGGACTACGAGCAGTACTTC
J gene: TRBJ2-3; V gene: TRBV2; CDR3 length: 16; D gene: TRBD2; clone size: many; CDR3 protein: CASSKGTSGNTDTQYF; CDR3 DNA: TGTGCCAGCAGCAAAGGGACTAGCGGGAACACAGATACGCAGTATTTT
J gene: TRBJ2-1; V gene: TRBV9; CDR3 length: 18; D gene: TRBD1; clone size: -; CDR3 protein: CASSTPRKDRGTYNEQFF; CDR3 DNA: TGTGCCAGCAGCACTCCAAGGAAGGACAGGGGGACTTACAATGAGCAGTTCTTC
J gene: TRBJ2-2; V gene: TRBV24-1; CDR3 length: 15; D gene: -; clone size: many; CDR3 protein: CASRGGGQPTGELFF; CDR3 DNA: TGTGCCAGCCGTGGGGGGGGCCAACCCACCGGGGAGCTGTTTTTT
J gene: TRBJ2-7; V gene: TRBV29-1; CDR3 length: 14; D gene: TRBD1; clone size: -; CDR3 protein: CSVETGTGAYEQYF; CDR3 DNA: TGCAGCGTTGAAACCGGGACAGGGGCCTACGAGCAGTACTTC
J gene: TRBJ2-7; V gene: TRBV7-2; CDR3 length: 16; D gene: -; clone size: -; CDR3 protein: CASSPVPGAGQHEQYF; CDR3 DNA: TGTGCCAGCAGCCCAGTTCCTGGGGCAGGGCAACACGAGCAGTACTTC
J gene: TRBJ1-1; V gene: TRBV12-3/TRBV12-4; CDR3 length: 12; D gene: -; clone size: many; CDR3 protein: CASSYGNTEAFF; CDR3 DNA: TGTGCCAGCAGTTACGGGAACACTGAAGCTTTCTTT
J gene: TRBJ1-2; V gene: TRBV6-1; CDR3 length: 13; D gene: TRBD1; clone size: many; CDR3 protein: CASSQDRDYGYTF; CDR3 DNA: TGTGCCAGCAGTCAAGACAGGGACTATGGCTACACCTTC
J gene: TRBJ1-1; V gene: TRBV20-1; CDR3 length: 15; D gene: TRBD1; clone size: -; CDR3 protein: CSTPGQGSVNTEAFF; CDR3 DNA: TGCAGTACGCCGGGACAGGGTTCGGTGAACACTGAAGCTTTCTTT
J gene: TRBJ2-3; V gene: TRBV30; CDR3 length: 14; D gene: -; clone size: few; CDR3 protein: CAWSVWEVPDTQYF; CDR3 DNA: TGTGCCTGGAGTGTGTGGGAAGTCCCAGATACGCAGTATTTT
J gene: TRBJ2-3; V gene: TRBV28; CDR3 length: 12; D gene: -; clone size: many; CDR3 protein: CASSAARDTQYF; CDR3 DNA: TGTGCCAGCAGCGCCGCAAGAGATACGCAGTATTTT
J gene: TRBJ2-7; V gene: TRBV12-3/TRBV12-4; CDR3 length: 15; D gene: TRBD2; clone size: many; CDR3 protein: CASSLDSGMTYEQYF; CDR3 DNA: TGTGCCAGCAGTTTGGATAGCGGGATGACCTACGAGCAGTACTTC
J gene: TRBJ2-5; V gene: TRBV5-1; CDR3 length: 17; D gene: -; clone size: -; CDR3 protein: CASSPRLPRDGQETQYF; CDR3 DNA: TGCGCCAGCAGCCCGCGGCTTCCCCGGGACGGACAAGAGACCCAGTACTTC
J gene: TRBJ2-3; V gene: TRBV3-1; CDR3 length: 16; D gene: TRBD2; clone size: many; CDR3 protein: CASSQVAGVSTDTQYF; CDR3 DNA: TGTGCCAGCAGCCAAGTAGCGGGAGTTAGCACAGATACGCAGTATTTT
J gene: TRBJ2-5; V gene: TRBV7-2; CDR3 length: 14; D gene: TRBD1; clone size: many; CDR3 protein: CASSLSGQYGAQYF; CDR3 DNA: TGTGCCAGCAGCTTATCGGGACAGTACGGGGCCCAGTACTTC
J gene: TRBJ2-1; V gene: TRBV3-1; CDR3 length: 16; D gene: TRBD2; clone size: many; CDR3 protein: CASSAIMEGAGNEQFF; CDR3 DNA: TGTGCCAGCAGCGCCATCATGGAGGGAGCGGGGAATGAGCAGTTCTTC
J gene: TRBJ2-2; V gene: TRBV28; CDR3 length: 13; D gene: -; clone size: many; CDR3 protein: CASSYTAAGELFF; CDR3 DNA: TGTGCCAGCAGTTATACAGCTGCCGGGGAGCTGTTTTTT
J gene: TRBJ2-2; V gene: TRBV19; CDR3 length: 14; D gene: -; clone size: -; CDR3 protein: CASSTGTVTGELFF; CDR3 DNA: TGTGCCAGTAGTACTGGGACCGTCACCGGGGAGCTGTTTTTT
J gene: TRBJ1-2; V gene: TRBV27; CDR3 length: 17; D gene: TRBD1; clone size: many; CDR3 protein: CASRPDGVGGASYGYTF; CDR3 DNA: TGTGCCAGCAGGCCCGACGGAGTAGGGGGCGCCAGCTATGGCTACACCTTC
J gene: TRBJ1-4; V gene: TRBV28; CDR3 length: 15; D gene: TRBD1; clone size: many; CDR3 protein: CASSETGATNEKLFF; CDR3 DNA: TGTGCCAGCAGTGAAACAGGGGCCACTAATGAAAAACTGTTTTTT
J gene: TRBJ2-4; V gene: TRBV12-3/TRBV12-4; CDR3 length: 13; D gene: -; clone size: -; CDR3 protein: CAGSPRAGNIQYF; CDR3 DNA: TGTGCCGGCAGCCCTAGGGCCGGAAACATTCAGTACTTC
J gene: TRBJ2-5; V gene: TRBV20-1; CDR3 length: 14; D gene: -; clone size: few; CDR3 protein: CSASGGVPQETQYF; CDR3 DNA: TGCAGTGCTAGCGGAGGGGTTCCACAAGAGACCCAGTACTTC
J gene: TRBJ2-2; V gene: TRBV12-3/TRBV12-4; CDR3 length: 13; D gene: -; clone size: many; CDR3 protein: CASSSGETGELFF; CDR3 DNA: TGTGCCAGCAGTTCCGGGGAGACCGGGGAGCTGTTTTTT
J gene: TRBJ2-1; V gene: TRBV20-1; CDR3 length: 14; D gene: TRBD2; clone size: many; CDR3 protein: CSAWGGLANNEQFF; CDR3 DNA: TGCAGTGCTTGGGGGGGACTAGCGAACAATGAGCAGTTCTTC
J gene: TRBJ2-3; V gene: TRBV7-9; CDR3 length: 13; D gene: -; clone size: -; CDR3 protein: CASSSDDLWVQYF; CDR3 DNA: TGTGCCAGCAGCTCCGACGATCTTTGGGTGCAGTATTTT
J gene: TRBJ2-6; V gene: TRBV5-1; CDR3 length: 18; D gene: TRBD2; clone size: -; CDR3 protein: CASSWGASGSSGANVLTF; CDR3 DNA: TGCGCCAGCAGCTGGGGGGCTAGCGGGAGTTCTGGGGCCAACGTCCTGACTTTC
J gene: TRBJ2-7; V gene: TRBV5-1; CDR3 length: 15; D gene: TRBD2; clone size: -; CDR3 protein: CASRDGLADLYEQYF; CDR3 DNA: TGCGCCAGCAGAGATGGACTAGCGGACTTATACGAGCAGTACTTC
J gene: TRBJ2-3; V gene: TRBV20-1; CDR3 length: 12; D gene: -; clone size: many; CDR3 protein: CSAAPGTDTQYF; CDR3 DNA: TGCAGTGCTGCCCCGGGGACAGATACGCAGTATTTT
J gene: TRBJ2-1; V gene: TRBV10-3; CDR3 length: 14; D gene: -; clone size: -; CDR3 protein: CAISYGTSNNEQFF; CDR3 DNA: TGTGCCATCAGTTACGGGACATCCAACAATGAGCAGTTCTTC
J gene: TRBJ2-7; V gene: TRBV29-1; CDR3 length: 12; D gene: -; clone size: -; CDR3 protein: CSVVPSSREQYF; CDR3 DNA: TGCAGCGTTGTCCCCTCATCGAGGGAGCAGTACTTC
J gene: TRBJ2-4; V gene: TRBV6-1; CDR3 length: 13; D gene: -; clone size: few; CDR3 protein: CASQGGFGNIQYF; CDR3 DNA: TGTGCCAGCCAAGGAGGGTTCGGAAACATTCAGTACTTC
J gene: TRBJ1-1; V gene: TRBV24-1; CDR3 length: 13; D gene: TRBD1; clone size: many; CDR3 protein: CATSDHGQGEAFF; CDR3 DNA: TGTGCCACCAGTGACCATGGACAGGGTGAAGCTTTCTTT
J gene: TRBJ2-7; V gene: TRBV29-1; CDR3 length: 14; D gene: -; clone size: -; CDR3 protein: CSVEDHSEFYEQYF; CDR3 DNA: TGCAGCGTTGAAGATCATTCAGAATTCTACGAGCAGTACTTC
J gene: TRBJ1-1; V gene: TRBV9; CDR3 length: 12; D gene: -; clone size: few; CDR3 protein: CASSVDHSEAFF; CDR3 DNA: TGTGCCAGCAGCGTAGATCATTCTGAAGCTTTCTTT
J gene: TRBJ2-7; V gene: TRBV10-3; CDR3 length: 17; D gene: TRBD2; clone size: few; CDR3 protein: CAISGRLAGENGHEQYF; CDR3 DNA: TGTGCCATCAGTGGAAGACTAGCGGGAGAGAATGGACACGAGCAGTACTTC
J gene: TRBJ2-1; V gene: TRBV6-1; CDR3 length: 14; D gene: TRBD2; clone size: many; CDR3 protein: CASSEAGGSSEQFF; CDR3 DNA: TGTGCCAGCAGTGAAGCGGGCGGGAGTTCTGAGCAGTTCTTC
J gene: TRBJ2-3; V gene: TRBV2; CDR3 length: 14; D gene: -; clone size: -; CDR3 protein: CASSGRGGADTQYF; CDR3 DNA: TGTGCCAGCAGTGGTCGTGGGGGAGCAGATACGCAGTATTTT
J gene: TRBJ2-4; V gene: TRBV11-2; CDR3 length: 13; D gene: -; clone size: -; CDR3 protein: CASTGGLQNIQYF; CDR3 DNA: TGTGCCAGCACTGGAGGGCTCCAAAACATTCAGTACTTC
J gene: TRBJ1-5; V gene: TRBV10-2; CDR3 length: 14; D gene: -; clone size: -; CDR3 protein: CASSERVGNQPQHF; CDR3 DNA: TGCGCCAGCAGTGAGCGTGTTGGCAATCAGCCCCAGCATTTT
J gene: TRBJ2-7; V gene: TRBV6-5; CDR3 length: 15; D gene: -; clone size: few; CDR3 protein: CASSYPDIREYEQYF; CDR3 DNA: TGTGCCAGCAGTTACCCGGACATCCGAGAGTACGAGCAGTACTTC
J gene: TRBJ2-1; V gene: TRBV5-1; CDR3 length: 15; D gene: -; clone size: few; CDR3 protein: CASSLLSPTVNEQFF; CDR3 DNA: TGCGCCAGCAGCCTTCTTAGCCCAACCGTTAATGAGCAGTTCTTC
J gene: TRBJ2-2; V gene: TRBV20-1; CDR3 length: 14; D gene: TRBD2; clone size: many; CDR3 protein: CSARRAGEVGELFF; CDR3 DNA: TGCAGTGCCCGGAGGGCGGGAGAGGTCGGGGAGCTGTTTTTT
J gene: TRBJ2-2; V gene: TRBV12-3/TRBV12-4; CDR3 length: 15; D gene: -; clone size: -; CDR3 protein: CASRLWGGATGELFF; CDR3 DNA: TGTGCCAGCAGACTATGGGGGGGGGCCACCGGGGAGCTGTTTTTT
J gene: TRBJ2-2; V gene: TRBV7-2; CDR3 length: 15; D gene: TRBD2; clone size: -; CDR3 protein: CASSLGGLAGGELFF; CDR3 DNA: TGTGCCAGCAGCTTAGGGGGACTAGCAGGCGGGGAGCTGTTTTTT
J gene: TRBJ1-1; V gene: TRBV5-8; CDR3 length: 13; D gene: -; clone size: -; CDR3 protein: CASSQITNTEAFF; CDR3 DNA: TGTGCCAGCAGCCAGATTACGAACACTGAAGCTTTCTTT
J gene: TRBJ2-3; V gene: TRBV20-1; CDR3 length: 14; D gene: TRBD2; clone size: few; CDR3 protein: CSAISGRSTDTQYF; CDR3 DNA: TGCAGTGCTATTAGCGGGAGGAGCACAGATACGCAGTATTTT
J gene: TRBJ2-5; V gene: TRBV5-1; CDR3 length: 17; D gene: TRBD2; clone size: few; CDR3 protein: CASSRYDGGSWAETQYF; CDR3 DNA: TGCGCCAGCAGCCGTTATGATGGCGGGAGTTGGGCGGAGACCCAGTACTTC
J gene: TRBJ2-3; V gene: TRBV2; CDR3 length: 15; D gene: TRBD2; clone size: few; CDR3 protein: CATSQSSGMTDTQYF; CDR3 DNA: TGTGCCACCAGCCAATCTAGCGGGATGACAGATACGCAGTATTTT
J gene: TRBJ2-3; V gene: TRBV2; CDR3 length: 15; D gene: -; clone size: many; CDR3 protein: CASREGTQATDTQYF; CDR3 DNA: TGTGCCAGCAGGGAAGGGACTCAAGCCACAGATACGCAGTATTTT
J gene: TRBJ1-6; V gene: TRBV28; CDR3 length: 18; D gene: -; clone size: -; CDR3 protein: CASSTSGTLSSYNSPLHF; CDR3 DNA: TGTGCCAGCAGTACCTCCGGGACGCTGAGCTCCTATAATTCACCCCTCCACTTT
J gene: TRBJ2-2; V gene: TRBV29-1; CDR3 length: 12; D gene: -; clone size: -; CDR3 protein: CSVTPSTGELFF; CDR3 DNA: TGCAGCGTCACCCCCAGCACCGGGGAGCTGTTTTTT
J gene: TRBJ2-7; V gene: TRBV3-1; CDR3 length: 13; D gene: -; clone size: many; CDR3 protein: CASSFTRTYEQYF; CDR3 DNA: TGTGCCAGCAGCTTCACACGGACCTACGAGCAGTACTTC
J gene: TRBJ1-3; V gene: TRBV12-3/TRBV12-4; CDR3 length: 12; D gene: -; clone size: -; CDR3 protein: CASSSEGNTIYF; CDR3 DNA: TGTGCCAGCAGTTCTGAGGGAAACACCATATATTTT
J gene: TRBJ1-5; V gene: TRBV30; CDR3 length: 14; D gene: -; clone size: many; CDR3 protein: CAWSGDRENQPQHF; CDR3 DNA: TGTGCCTGGAGTGGGGACCGAGAAAATCAGCCCCAGCATTTT